This section outlines one T cell receptor beta chain sequence together with its context. Its antigen is unidentified. The data were taken from a study of monozygotic twins with inflammatory bowel disease. TCRdb processed the 5' RACE reads again and assigns one entry to each CDR3 protein, with no DNA. The sample totals under 350,000 distinct CDR3 sequences. The CDR3 is 14 amino acids. The V gene's germline CDR1 is SNHLY and CDR2 FYNNEI. Study-wide findings and caveats: Variability may have been added to patient repertoires by differing immunosuppressive treatments.

Total RNA from whole blood was isolated with no T cell sorting. The chain couples TRBV2 to TRBJ1-5; TCRdb selects TRBD1, and the lack of DNA leaves this call unchecked. The sequencing sample was made of blood. This clonotype originated in a human donor with ulcerative colitis or Crohn's disease, or a healthy co-twin of an affected twin (not recorded which). CDR3 amino acids: CASNPDRGNQPQHF.